What follows is one T cell receptor beta chain and its context. The target antigen is unknown. The record originates from a study of cytotoxic CD8 clonotypes in ibrutinib-treated CLL. Study-wide findings and caveats: Researchers report that baseline clonality outpaced age-matched healthy donors and tracked circulating CD8+ T-cell counts.

Profiled with immunoSEQ multiplex PCR; TCRdb holds only in-frame clones, not every one. Of approximately 70,000 clones in the sample, around 82% were seen once. The clonotype was recovered from a human donor with chronic lymphocytic leukemia. The sequencing here drew on PBMCs, taken at disease progression, from a patient treated with ibrutinib.

CDR3: CASSRGGINTGELFF. The CDR3 bases are TGTGCCAGTAGTCGAGGGGGGATTAACACCGGGGAGCTGTTTTTT. This chain uses TRBV19 with TRBJ2-2; D possibly uses TRBD1 or TRBD2 (6 bases each). The V and J ends lost 5 bases and 2 bases respectively, with 12 bases between them. The CDR3 is 15 amino acids. CDR1 and CDR2 (germline): LNHDA, SQIVND (reference sequence).